This T cell receptor beta chain stems from a study of neoadjuvant nivolumab and ipilimumab in lung cancer. Study outcomes and limitations: TCR receptors were sequenced in few samples. Resected-tumor TCR richness correlated positively with pretherapy blood richness.

V was clipped by 5 bases and J by 5 bases; unmatched bases: 10. The V gene's germline CDR1 is LNHDA and CDR2 SQIVND (reference sequence). The CDR3 extends over 15 amino acids. To note about this clone: Its specificity is unknown.

Clones were sequenced by immunoSEQ multiplex PCR, and TCRdb holds only the in-frame ones, with some missing. The data show some 37,000 clones, 89% seen once. The source of this sequence is an adult with non-small cell lung cancer. This chain links TRBV19 with TRBJ2-7; 9 bases line up with TRBD1. Material: peripheral blood, obtained before neoadjuvant nivolumab, alone or with ipilimumab. CDR3 nucleotide sequence: TGTGCCAGTAGTCCCCGGACAGGGGTGTACGACGAGCAGTACTTC. Its protein is CASSPRTGVYDEQYF.